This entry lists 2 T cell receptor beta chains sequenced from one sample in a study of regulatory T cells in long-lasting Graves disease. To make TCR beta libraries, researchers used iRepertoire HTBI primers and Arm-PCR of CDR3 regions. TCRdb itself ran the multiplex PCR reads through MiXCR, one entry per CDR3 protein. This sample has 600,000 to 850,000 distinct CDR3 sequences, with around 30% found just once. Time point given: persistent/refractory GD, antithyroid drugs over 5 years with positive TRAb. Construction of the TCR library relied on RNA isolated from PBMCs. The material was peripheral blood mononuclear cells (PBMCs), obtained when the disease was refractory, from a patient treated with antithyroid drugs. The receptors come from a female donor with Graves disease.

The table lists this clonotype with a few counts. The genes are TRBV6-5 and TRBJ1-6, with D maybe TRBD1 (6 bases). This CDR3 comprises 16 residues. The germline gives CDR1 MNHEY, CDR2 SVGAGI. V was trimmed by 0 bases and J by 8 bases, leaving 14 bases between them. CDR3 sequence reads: CASSYSTTGIHSPLHF. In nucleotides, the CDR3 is TGTGCCAGCAGTTACTCGACTACAGGGATTCATTCACCCCTCCACTTT.

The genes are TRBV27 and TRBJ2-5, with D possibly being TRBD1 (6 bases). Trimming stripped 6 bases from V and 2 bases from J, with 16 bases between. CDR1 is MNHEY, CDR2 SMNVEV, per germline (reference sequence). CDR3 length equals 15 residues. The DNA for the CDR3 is TGTGCCAGCAGATCCTACAGGGTTTCGCAAGAGACCCAGTACTTC. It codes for CASRSYRVSQETQYF.